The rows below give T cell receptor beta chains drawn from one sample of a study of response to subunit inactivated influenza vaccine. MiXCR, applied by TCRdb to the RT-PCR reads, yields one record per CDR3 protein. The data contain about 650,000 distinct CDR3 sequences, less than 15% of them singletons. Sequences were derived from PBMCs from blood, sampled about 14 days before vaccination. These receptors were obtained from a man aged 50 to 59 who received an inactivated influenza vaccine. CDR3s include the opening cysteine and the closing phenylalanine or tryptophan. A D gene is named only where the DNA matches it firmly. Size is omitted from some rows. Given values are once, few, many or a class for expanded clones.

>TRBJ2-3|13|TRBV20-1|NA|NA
CSAGRQDTDTQYF
TGCAGTGCCGGAAGACAGGACACAGATACGCAGTATTTT
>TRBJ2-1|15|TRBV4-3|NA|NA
CASSQDPGPDNEQFF
TGCGCCAGCAGCCAAGACCCAGGGCCGGACAATGAGCAGTTCTTC
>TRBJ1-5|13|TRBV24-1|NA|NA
CATSDRWNQPQHF
TGTGCCACCAGCGACAGGTGGAATCAGCCCCAGCATTTT
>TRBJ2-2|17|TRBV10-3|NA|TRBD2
CAISERLAGYDTGELFF
TGTGCCATCAGTGAGCGACTAGCGGGATATGACACCGGGGAGCTGTTTTTT
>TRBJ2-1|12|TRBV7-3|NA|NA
CASTITSYEQFF
TGTGCCAGCACCATTACTAGTTATGAGCAGTTCTTC
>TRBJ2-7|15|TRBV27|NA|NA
CASKKGGIDPYEQYF
TGTGCCAGCAAGAAAGGGGGAATCGACCCCTACGAGCAGTACTTC
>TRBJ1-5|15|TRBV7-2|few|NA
CASSLVARSNQPQHF
TGTGCCAGCAGCTTGGTAGCCCGGAGCAATCAGCCCCAGCATTTT
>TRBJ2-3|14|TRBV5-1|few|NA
CASSLEGGRDTQYF
TGCGCCAGCAGCTTGGAGGGGGGAAGAGATACGCAGTATTTT
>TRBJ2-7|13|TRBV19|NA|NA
CASSDRRAYEQYF
TGTGCCAGTAGTGACAGGCGCGCCTACGAGCAGTACTTC
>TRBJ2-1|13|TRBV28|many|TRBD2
CASGAGGRYEQFF
TGTGCCAGCGGGGCGGGGGGGCGATATGAGCAGTTCTTC
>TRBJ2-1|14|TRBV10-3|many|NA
CAISGTSSYNEQFF
TGTGCCATCAGTGGTACGAGCTCCTACAATGAGCAGTTCTTC
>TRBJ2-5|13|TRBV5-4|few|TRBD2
CATSGRKSETQYF
TGTGCCACTAGCGGGAGGAAAAGTGAGACCCAGTACTTC
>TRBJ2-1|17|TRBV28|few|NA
CASSPLFRGPQYNEQFF
TGTGCCAGCAGTCCCCTGTTTCGCGGGCCCCAGTACAATGAGCAGTTCTTC
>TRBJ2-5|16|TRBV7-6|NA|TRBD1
CASSLSGTGVTETQYF
TGTGCCAGCAGCTTATCCGGGACAGGGGTAACGGAGACCCAGTACTTC
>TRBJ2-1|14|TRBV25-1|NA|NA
CASSEAGSINEQFF
TGTGCCAGCAGTGAAGCCGGCTCGATCAATGAGCAGTTCTTC
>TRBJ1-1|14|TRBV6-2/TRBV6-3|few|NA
CASSFTGPSTEAFF
TGTGCCAGCAGTTTCACCGGGCCCAGCACTGAAGCTTTCTTT
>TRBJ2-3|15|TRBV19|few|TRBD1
CASSIGTGAGDTQYF
TGTGCCAGTAGTATAGGGACAGGGGCCGGAGATACGCAGTATTTT
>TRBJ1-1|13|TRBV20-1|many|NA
CSARDVGGTEAFF
TGCAGTGCTAGAGATGTAGGGGGCACTGAAGCTTTCTTT
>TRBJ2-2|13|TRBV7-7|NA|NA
CASSLEPAGELFF
TGTGCCAGCAGCTTAGAACCGGCCGGGGAGCTGTTTTTT
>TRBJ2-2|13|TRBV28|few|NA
CASGGPNTGELFF
TGTGCCAGCGGGGGTCCGAACACCGGGGAGCTGTTTTTT
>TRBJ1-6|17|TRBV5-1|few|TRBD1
CASSISTGTISNSPLHF
TGCGCCAGCAGCATCTCGACAGGGACCATTTCTAATTCACCCCTCCACTTT
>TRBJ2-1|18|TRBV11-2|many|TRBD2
CASSFVSSGRGEGDEQFF
TGTGCCAGCAGCTTCGTGAGTAGCGGGAGAGGTGAGGGGGATGAGCAGTTCTTC
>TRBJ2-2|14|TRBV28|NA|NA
CASSFQGFPGELFF
TGTGCCAGCAGTTTCCAAGGGTTTCCCGGGGAGCTGTTTTTT
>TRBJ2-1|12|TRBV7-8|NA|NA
CASTGDYNEQFF
TGTGCCAGCACAGGGGACTACAATGAGCAGTTCTTC
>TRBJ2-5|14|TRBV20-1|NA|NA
CSASSRQYQETQYF
TGCAGTGCTAGTAGTCGGCAGTACCAAGAGACCCAGTACTTC
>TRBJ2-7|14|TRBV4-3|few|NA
CASSQGRDWYEQYF
TGCGCCAGCAGCCAAGGGAGGGATTGGTACGAGCAGTACTTC
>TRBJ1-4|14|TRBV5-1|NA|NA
CASSFGQVNEKLFF
TGCGCCAGCAGCTTTGGACAAGTAAATGAAAAACTGTTTTTT
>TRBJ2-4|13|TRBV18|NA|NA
CASSRRGENIQYF
TGTGCCAGCTCACGAAGGGGGGAAAACATTCAGTACTTC
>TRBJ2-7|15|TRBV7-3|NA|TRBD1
CASSPGTGASYEQYF
TGTGCCAGCAGCCCCGGGACAGGGGCTTCCTACGAGCAGTACTTC
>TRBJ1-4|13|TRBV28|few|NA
CASSGFRSEKLFF
TGTGCCAGCAGTGGGTTCCGATCTGAAAAACTGTTTTTT
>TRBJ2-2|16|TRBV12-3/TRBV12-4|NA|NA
CASSFMLAGAGGELFF
TGTGCCAGCAGTTTTATGCTGGCAGGGGCTGGCGGGGAGCTGTTTTTT
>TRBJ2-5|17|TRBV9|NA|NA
CASSVEPLGPAGETQYF
TGTGCCAGCAGCGTCGAACCCCTGGGGCCGGCGGGGGAGACCCAGTACTTC
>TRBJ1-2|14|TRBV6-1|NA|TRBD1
CASEIGQGAVGYTF
TGTGCCAGCGAAATTGGACAGGGGGCGGTGGGCTACACCTTC
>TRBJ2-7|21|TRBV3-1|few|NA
CASSQDWGSRDAGSRSYEQYF
TGTGCCAGCAGCCAAGATTGGGGGTCGCGGGACGCCGGATCGAGGTCCTACGAGCAGTACTTC
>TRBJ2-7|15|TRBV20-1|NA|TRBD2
CSARDPLAGGREQYF
TGCAGTGCTAGAGATCCCCTAGCGGGGGGGCGCGAGCAGTACTTC
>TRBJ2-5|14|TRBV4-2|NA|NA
CASSQDLVGRTQYF
TGTGCCAGCAGCCAAGATCTAGTGGGGAGGACCCAGTACTTC
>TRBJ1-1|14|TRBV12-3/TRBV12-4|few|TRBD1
CASSWGQGGGNPFF
TGTGCCAGCAGTTGGGGACAGGGGGGGGGTAATCCTTTCTTT
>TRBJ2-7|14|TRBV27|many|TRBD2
CASSRLAGTNEQYF
TGTGCCAGCAGCCGACTAGCGGGAACCAACGAGCAGTACTTC
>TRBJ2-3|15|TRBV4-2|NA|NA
CASSQVRGTTDTQYF
TGTGCCAGCAGCCAAGTACGGGGGACCACAGATACGCAGTATTTT
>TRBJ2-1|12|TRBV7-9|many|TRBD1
CASSQTGNEQFF
TGTGCCAGCAGCCAGACAGGGAATGAGCAGTTCTTC
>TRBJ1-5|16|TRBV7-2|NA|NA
CASSLASGWGNQPQHF
TGTGCCAGCAGCTTAGCATCGGGCTGGGGCAATCAGCCCCAGCATTTT
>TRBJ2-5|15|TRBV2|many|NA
CASSGDLIRTETQYF
TGTGCCAGCAGTGGGGACCTCATAAGGACGGAGACCCAGTACTTC
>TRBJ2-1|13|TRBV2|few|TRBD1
CASSRDRVGEQFF
TGTGCCAGCAGTCGGGACAGGGTAGGTGAGCAGTTCTTC
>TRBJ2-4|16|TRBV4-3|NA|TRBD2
CASSQQTSGSKHIQYF
TGCGCCAGCAGCCAACAGACTAGCGGGAGTAAACACATTCAGTACTTC
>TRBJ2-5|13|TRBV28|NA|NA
CAIGKWAEETQYF
TGTGCCATCGGCAAATGGGCCGAAGAGACCCAGTACTTC
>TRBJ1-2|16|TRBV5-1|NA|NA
CASSLRLDLQGYGYTF
TGCGCCAGCAGCTTGCGCCTAGACCTACAGGGCTATGGCTACACCTTC
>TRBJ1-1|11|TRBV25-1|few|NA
CASEGNTEAFF
TGTGCCAGCGAGGGGAACACTGAAGCTTTCTTT
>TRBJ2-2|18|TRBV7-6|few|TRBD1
CASSLEPPDRGRTGELFF
TGTGCCAGCAGCTTAGAGCCACCAGACAGGGGGCGGACCGGGGAGCTGTTTTTT
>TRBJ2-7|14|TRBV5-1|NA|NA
CASSGWGDSYEQYF
TGCGCCAGCAGCGGGTGGGGGGACTCCTACGAGCAGTACTTC
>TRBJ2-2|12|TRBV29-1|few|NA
CSVVKGAGELFF
TGCAGCGTTGTTAAGGGGGCCGGGGAGCTGTTTTTT
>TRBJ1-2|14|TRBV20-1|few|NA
CSATNLQGIYGYTF
TGCAGTGCAACGAACTTGCAGGGGATCTATGGCTACACCTTC
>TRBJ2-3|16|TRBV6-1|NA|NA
CASSEDSGYGADTQYF
TGTGCCAGCAGTGAAGATTCAGGGTATGGAGCAGATACGCAGTATTTT
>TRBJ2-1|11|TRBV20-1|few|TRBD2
CSANGLAKQFF
TGCAGTGCAAACGGACTAGCGAAGCAGTTCTTC
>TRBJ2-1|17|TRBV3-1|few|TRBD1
CASSLRRNGQGSNEQFF
TGTGCCAGCAGCCTTCGAAGAAACGGACAGGGATCCAATGAGCAGTTCTTC